This TCR beta chain stems from a study of blood T cell repertoires in COVID-19. Whole-study context: Acute and convalescent COVID-19 samples came from the United States, Italy and Spain. Nucleic acid was either cDNA or gDNA, and it came from T cells, B-cell-depleted T cells, or PBMCs.

The CDR3 spans 17 residues. In germline, CDR1 is SGHTA, CDR2 FQGTGA. Trimming pared 5 bases from V and 1 base from J, leaving 17 bases between. Per the authors' pipeline: Amplification of reference gene primers provided the estimated nucleated cell counts. Generated by immunoSEQ multiplex PCR, the TCRdb table keeps only in-frame clones and is missing some. The V and J calls and clone size are taken from that table; D and trimming were inferred from the DNA. The table lists about 140,000 clones, 77% of them singletons. The chain has TRBV7-3 and TRBJ2-2, with D tentatively TRBD1 (6 bases). Sequenced: peripheral blood. The sequence came from a woman aged 50 to 65 with active or convalescent COVID-19. CDR3 nucleotides: TGTGCCAGCAGCCGTCCCCCAACAGGGTTGAACACCGGGGAGCTGTTTTTT. Translating gives CASSRPPTGLNTGELFF.